This paragraph reports one T cell receptor beta chain. Its antigen is not known. This PCR relied on a set of 60 Vbeta primers and 13 Jbeta primers. This table comes from immunoSEQ multiplex PCR, and its TCRdb copy is limited to in-frame clones, with some not included. The data contain some 250,000 clones, 82% of them singletons. The CDR3 totals 14 residues. The germline gives CDR1 SGHNT, CDR2 YENEEA. Trimming cost V 1 base and J 6 bases; bases outside gene matches: 2. The data derive from a study of cytomegalovirus exposure and HLA in healthy donors. Findings and limits, study-wide: Most TCR sequences were seen very rarely across donors, but some public TCRs occurred in many.

This rearrangement joins TRBV11-3 to TRBJ1-1, with 10 nucleotides matching TRBD1. This TCR was recovered from a woman in her 40s in good health and CMV-seropositive. Sequencing was carried out using PBMCs. The CDR3 nucleotides read TGTGCCAGCAGCTTAGGGGACAGGGGTGCTGAAGCTTTCTTT. Amino acids: CASSLGDRGAEAFF.